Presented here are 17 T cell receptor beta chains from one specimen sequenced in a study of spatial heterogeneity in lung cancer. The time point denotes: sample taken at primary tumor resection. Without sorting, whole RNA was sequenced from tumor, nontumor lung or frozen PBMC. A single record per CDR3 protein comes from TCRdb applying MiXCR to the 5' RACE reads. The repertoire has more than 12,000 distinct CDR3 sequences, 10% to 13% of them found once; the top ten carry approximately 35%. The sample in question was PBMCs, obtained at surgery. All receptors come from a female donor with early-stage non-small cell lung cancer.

The CDR3 bases are TGTGCCAGCAGCTTAGCGCTGTCGGAAAAACTGTTTTTT. This gives the protein CASSLALSEKLFF. J is TRBJ1-4 and V is TRBV7-9, with D unclear. This CDR3 has 13 residues. The germline CDR1 and CDR2 sequences are SEHNR and FQNEAQ (reference sequence). V was shortened by 0 bases and J by 8 bases, with 7 bases between the two germline ends.

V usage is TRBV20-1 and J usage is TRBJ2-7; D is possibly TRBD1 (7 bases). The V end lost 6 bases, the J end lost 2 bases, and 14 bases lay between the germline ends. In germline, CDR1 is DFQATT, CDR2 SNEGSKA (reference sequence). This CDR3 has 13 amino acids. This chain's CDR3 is CSARGAGTYEQYF. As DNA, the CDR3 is TGCAGTGCCAGGGGGGCGGGAACCTACGAGCAGTACTTC.

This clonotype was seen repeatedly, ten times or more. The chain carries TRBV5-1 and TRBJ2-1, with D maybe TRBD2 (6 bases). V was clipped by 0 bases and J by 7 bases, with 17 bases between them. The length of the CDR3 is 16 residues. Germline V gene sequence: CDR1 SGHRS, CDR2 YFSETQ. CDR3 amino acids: CASSLEGRGWSNEQFF. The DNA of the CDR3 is TGCGCCAGCAGCTTGGAGGGTCGGGGGTGGTCTAATGAGCAGTTCTTC.

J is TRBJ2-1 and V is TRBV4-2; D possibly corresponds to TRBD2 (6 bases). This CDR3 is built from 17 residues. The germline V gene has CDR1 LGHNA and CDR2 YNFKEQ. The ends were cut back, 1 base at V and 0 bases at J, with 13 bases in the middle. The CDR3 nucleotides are TGTGCCAGCAGCCAAGGTAGTAGCGGAAACTCCTACAATGAGCAGTTCTTC. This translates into CASSQGSSGNSYNEQFF.

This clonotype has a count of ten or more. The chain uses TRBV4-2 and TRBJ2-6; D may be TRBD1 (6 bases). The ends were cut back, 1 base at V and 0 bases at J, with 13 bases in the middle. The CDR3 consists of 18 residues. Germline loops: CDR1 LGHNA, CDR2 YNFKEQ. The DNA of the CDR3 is TGTGCCAGCAGCCAAGTTGCGACAGGACCCTCTGGGGCCAACGTCCTGACTTTC. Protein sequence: CASSQVATGPSGANVLTF.

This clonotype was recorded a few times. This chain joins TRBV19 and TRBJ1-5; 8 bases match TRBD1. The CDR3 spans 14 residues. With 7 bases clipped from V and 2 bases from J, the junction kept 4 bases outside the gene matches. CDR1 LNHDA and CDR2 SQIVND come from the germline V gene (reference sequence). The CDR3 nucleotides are TGTGCCAGTAATACAGGGGGAGGCAATCAGCCCCAGCATTTT. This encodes CASNTGGGNQPQHF.

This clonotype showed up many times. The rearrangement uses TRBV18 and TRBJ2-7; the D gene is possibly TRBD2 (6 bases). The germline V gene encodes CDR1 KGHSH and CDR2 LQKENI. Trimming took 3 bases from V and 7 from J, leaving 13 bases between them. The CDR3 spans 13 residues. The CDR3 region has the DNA TGTGCCAGCTCACCGCGGGGACTGGAGGAGCAGTACTTC. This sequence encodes CASSPRGLEEQYF.

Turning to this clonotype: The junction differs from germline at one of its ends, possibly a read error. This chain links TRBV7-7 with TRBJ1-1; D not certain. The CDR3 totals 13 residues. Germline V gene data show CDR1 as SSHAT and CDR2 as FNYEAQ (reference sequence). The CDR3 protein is CASSLMMNTEAFF. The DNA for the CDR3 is TGTGCTAGCAGCTTAATGATGAACACTGAAGCTTTCTTT. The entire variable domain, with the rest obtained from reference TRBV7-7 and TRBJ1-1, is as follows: GAGVSQSPRYKVTKRGQDVTLRCDPISSHATLYWYQQALGQGPEFLTYFNYEAQPDKSGLPSDRFSAERPEGSISTLTIQRTEQRDSAMYRCASSLMMNTEAFFGQGTRLTVV.

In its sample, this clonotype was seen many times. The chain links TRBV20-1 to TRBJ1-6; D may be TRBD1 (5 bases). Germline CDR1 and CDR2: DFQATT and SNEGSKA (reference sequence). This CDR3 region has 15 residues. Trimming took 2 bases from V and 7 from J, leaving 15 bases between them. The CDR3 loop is CSARSPGTQNSPLHF. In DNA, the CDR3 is TGCAGTGCTAGATCTCCCGGGACGCAAAATTCACCCCTCCACTTT.

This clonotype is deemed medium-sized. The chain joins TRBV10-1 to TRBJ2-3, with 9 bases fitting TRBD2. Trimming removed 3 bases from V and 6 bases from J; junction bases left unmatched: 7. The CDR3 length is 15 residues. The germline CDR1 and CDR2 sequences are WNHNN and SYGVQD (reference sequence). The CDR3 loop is CASSERTSETDTQYF. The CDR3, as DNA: TGCGCCAGCAGTGAACGGACTAGCGAAACGGATACGCAGTATTTT.

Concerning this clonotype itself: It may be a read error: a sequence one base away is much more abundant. This CDR3 is CASSQTDTQYF. The DNA for the CDR3 is TGTGCCAGCAGCCAAACAGATACGCAGTATTTT. The chain links TRBV7-2 to TRBJ2-3; D unclear. CDR1 and CDR2 from the germline V gene are SGHTA and FQGNSA. V was clipped by 5 bases and J by 3 bases, with 3 bases between them. This CDR3 spans 11 amino acids.

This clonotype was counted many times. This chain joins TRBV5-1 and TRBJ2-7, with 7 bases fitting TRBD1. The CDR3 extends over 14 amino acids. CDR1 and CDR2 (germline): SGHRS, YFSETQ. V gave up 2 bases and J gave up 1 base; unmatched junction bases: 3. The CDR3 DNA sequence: TGCGCCAGCAGCTTAGGGGACAGATCCTACGAGCAGTACTTC. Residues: CASSLGDRSYEQYF.

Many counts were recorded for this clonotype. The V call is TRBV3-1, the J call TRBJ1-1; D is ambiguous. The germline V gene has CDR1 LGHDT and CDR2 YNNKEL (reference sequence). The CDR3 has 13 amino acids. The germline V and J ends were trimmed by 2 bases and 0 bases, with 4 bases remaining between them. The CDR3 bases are TGTGCCAGCAGCCAAAAGCTGAACACTGAAGCTTTCTTT. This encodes CASSQKLNTEAFF.

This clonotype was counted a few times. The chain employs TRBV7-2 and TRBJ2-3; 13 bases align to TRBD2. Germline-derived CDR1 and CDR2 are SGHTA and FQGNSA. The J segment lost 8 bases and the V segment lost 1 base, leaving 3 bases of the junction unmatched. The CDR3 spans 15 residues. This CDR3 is CASSLGLAGGTTQYF. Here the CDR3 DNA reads TGTGCCAGCAGCTTAGGACTAGCGGGGGGTACTACGCAGTATTTT. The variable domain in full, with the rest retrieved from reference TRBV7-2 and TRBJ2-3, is GAGVSQSPSNKVTEKGKDVELRCDPISGHTALYWYRQSLGQGLEFLIYFQGNSAPDKSGLPSDRFSAERTGGSVSTLTIQRTQQEDSAVYLCASSLGLAGGTTQYFGPGTRLTVL.

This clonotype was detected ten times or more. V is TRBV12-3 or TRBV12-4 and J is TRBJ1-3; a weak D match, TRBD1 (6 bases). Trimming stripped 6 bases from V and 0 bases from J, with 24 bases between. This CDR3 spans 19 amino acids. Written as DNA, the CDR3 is TGTGCCAGCAGGACCGGGACACCACACCTAAGGAGCTCTGGAAACACCATATATTTT. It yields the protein CASRTGTPHLRSSGNTIYF.

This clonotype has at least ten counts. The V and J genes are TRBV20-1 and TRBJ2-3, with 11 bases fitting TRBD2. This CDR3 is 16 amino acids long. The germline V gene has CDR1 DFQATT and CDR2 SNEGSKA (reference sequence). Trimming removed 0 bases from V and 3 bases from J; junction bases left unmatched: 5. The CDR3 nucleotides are TGCAGTGCTAGAGATTTGTCTAGCGGGGGGACAGATACGCAGTATTTT. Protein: CSARDLSSGGTDTQYF.

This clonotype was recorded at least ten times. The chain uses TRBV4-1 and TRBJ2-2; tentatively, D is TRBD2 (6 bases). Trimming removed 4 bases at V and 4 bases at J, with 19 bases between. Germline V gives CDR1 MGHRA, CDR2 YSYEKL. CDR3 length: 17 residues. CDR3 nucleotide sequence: TGCGCCAGCAGCCTGAAGAGCTCGGGGGTGAGCACCGGGGAGCTGTTTTTT. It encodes CASSLKSSGVSTGELFF.